What follows are 17 T cell receptor beta chains derived from one specimen sequenced in a study of blood T cell repertoires in COVID-19. The table came from immunoSEQ multiplex PCR; TCRdb's copy has only in-frame clones and leaves some out. The sample has 150,000 to 200,000 clones, roughly 80% seen once; the top ten hold around 7%. Sequencing was carried out using peripheral blood. The receptors here all came from a woman aged 40 to 50 with COVID-19, enrolled during active disease.

This chain links TRBV9 with TRBJ2-3; 10 nucleotides align to TRBD2. CDR1 and CDR2 from the germline V gene are SGDLS and YYNGEE. V lost 1 base, J lost 8 bases, and 7 bases stayed unmatched. There are 15 residues in the CDR3. The CDR3 sequence: CASSVRSGGAFTQYF. CDR3 in DNA: TGTGCCAGCAGCGTAAGAAGCGGGGGGGCATTTACGCAGTATTTT.

The chain couples TRBV18 to TRBJ2-5; 9 positions match TRBD2. V lost 0 bases, J lost 3 bases, and 2 bases stayed unmatched. Germline V gene lookup returns CDR1 KGHSH and CDR2 LQKENI. The CDR3 has 15 amino acids. CDR3 sequence (DNA): TGTGCCAGCTCACCACCGTCTAGCGGGAAAGAGACCCAGTACTTC. Its translation: CASSPPSSGKETQYF.

The chain has TRBV5-8 and TRBJ2-4; perhaps TRBD1 as D (6 bases). Germline CDR1 reads SGHTS; CDR2 reads YDEGEE. V dropped 7 bases and J dropped 3 bases, with 23 bases sitting between them. This CDR3 is built from 17 residues. The CDR3 spells CASGLYQGLDSKNIQYF. CDR3 nucleotides: TGTGCCAGCGGATTATATCAGGGTTTGGACAGCAAAAACATTCAGTACTTC.

The rearrangement joins TRBV6-5 to TRBJ1-3, with TRBD1 as a possible D gene (6 bases). The length of the CDR3 is 15 residues. Trimming shortened V by 5 bases and J by 2 bases, and 13 bases separated the two germline ends. Germline values: CDR1 MNHEY, CDR2 SVGAGI. CDR3 sequence (DNA): TGTGCCAGCAGTAAACAGGGTAGAGCTGGAAACACCATATATTTT. Its translation is CASSKQGRAGNTIYF.

In this sample, this clone turned up many times. This chain links TRBV14 with TRBJ1-6; no firm D call. From germline, CDR1 is SGHDN and CDR2 FVKESK. V lost 0 bases to trimming and J lost 7 bases, with 7 bases between them. The CDR3 has 14 residues. The CDR3 DNA follows: TGTGCCAGCAGCCAAGATAGTCTAAATTCACCCCTCCACTTT. It is translated as CASSQDSLNSPLHF.

This chain connects TRBV2 to TRBJ2-3; D gene ambiguous. V lost 8 bases and J lost 1, with 4 bases in between. Germline CDR1 and CDR2: SNHLY and FYNNEI. The CDR3 is 11 amino acids. CDR3 protein: CASYRTDTQYF. CDR3 sequence (DNA): TGTGCCAGCTATCGCACAGATACGCAGTATTTT. Looking up the rest from reference TRBV2 and TRBJ2-3 gives the full variable domain: EPEVTQTPSHQVTQMGQEVILRCVPISNHLYFYWYRQILGQKVEFLVSFYNNEISEKSEIFDDQFSVERPDGSNFTLKIRSTKLEDSAMYFCASYRTDTQYFGPGTRLTVL.

V is TRBV30 and J is TRBJ1-1; maybe TRBD1 (5 bases). The CDR3 contains 15 residues. The ends were cut back, 3 bases at V and 1 base at J, with 15 bases in the middle. The germline CDR1 and CDR2 sequences are GTSNPN and SVGIG (reference sequence). The CDR3 nucleotides read TGTGCCTGGAGCGCACGACGGGGGGGGAACACTGAAGCTTTCTTT. Translation gives CAWSARRGGNTEAFF.

The chain joins TRBV18 to TRBJ2-7; 7 bases match TRBD2. J gave up 3 bases and V 2 bases, and 4 bases lay outside the gene matches. This CDR3 spans 14 amino acids. From germline, CDR1 is KGHSH and CDR2 LQKENI. CDR3 amino acids: CASSPGGGVYEQYV. Here the CDR3 DNA reads TGTGCCAGCTCACCAGGTGGGGGGGTCTACGAGCAGTACGTC.

This clone was seen a single time. The gene calls are TRBV5-5 and TRBJ2-3; D not resolved. The CDR3 runs to 13 residues. Trimming shortened V by 4 bases and J by 2 bases, and 8 bases separated the two germline ends. Germline V CDR1 and CDR2: SGHKS, YYEKEE (reference sequence). This chain's CDR3 is CASSLASTDTQYF. As DNA, the CDR3 is TGTGCCAGCAGCCTGGCCTCCACAGATACGCAGTATTTT.

Only one count was recorded for this clone. The chain joins TRBV30 to TRBJ1-5; D unclear. Trimming removed 4 bases from V and 4 bases from J, with 11 bases in between. The germline V gene encodes CDR1 GTSNPN and CDR2 SVGIG (reference sequence). The CDR3 loop spans 13 amino acids. The CDR3 region is CAWTRGLNQPQHF. In nucleotides, the CDR3 is TGTGCCTGGACACGGGGATTGAATCAGCCCCAGCATTTT.

The CDR3 DNA follows: TGCGCCAGCAGCCAAGCTCTCGGAGCGGGAGGAAACAATGAGCAGTTCTTC. Translating it yields CASSQALGAGGNNEQFF. The chain carries TRBV4-1 and TRBJ2-1, with TRBD2 matching 9 bases. Trimming cost V 1 base and J 5 bases; bases outside gene matches: 9. The length of the CDR3 is 17 residues. Germline lookup yields CDR1 MGHRA and CDR2 YSYEKL.

This clone appeared once. This chain connects TRBV30 to TRBJ1-1; no clear D gene. CDR1 is GTSNPN, CDR2 SVGIG, per germline (reference sequence). The CDR3 contains 15 residues. The V end lost 0 bases, the J end lost 1 base, and 12 bases lay between the germline ends. The CDR3 sequence is CAWSVPEAKNTEAFF. Written as DNA, the CDR3 is TGTGCCTGGAGTGTCCCTGAGGCTAAGAACACTGAAGCTTTCTTT.

The V gene is TRBV15, the J gene TRBJ1-3; D remains ambiguous. Trimming left V 0 bases short and J 4 bases short, with 16 bases between. The CDR3 extends over 17 amino acids. Germline loops: CDR1 LNHNV, CDR2 YYDKDF (reference sequence). The CDR3 is CATSRDLIPGWGNTIYF. Here the CDR3 DNA reads TGTGCCACCAGCAGAGATCTTATCCCCGGTTGGGGAAACACCATATATTTT.

J is TRBJ2-7 and V is TRBV11-2; 12 nucleotides agree with TRBD2. Trimming cost V 1 base and J 9 bases; bases outside gene matches: 7. This CDR3 region has 15 residues. The germline V gene has CDR1 SGHAT and CDR2 FQNNGV. CDR3 sequence (DNA): TGTGCCAGCAGCTTAGTGTCCCGACTAGCGGGAGTGCAGTACTTC. This translates into CASSLVSRLAGVQYF.

V usage is TRBV10-3 and J usage is TRBJ2-1, with TRBD2 matching 9 bases. The CDR3 spans 14 residues. Germline trimming cut 6 bases from V and 5 bases from J; bases unmatched to any gene: 5. Germline CDR1 and CDR2: ENHRY and SYGVKD. CDR3 amino acids: CAIRELAGNNEQFF. The CDR3 DNA reads as TGTGCCATCAGAGAACTAGCGGGTAACAATGAGCAGTTCTTC.

The chain carries TRBV4-2 and TRBJ2-3, with D possibly being TRBD2 (5 bases). V lost 7 bases, J lost 8 bases, and 22 bases lay in between. The CDR3 sequence is 15 residues long. Germline V gene sequence: CDR1 LGHNA, CDR2 YNFKEQ. CDR3 nucleotide sequence: TGTGCCAGCACTCCAATCGCACTTCCCGGAGGTACGCAGTATTTT. This encodes CASTPIALPGGTQYF.

This chain connects TRBV2 to TRBJ1-1, with D unclear. The V gene's germline CDR1 is SNHLY and CDR2 FYNNEI. V was cut by 4 bases and J by 3 bases, with 9 bases left in between. The CDR3 runs 13 residues. This CDR3 reads CASSAESDTEAFF. The CDR3 DNA follows: TGTGCCAGCAGTGCGGAGTCCGACACTGAAGCTTTCTTT.